Listed here is a single TCR beta chain. The antigen is unknown. Assay used: immunoSEQ multiplex PCR; TCRdb lists only in-frame clones, some missing. The top ten clones hold about 16% of a sample with fewer than 35,000 clones, about 74% of them seen once. V was shortened by 1 base and J by 0 bases, with 11 bases between the two germline ends. The CDR3 length is 16 residues. The germline V gene has CDR1 LNHNV and CDR2 YYDKDF (reference sequence). The data originate from a study of vaccination effects on CD4 cells after COVID-19. Turning to the study itself: Before sequencing, viral peptide pools were used by the ViraFEST assay to expand antigen-specific CD4+ T cells.

Whole-study findings and limits: Missing from the study were early post-infection timepoints, and its convalescent patients were few.

It was after 10 days of culture that CD4+ T cells were isolated. Vaccination of participants consisted of two doses of either the BNT162b2 or mRNA-1273 vaccine. Days 3 and 7 were when half the medium was replaced with IL-2 medium. The receptor was derived from a human donor who received a COVID-19 vaccine. This rearrangement joins TRBV15 to TRBJ2-3, with TRBD2 as a possible D gene (6 bases). The starting material was CD4+ T cells from PBMCs cultured without peptide, obtained after COVID-19 vaccination. The CDR3 region is CATSRVTGTSTDTQYF. As DNA, the CDR3 is TGTGCCACCAGCAGAGTGACGGGGACTAGCACAGATACGCAGTATTTT.